This T cell receptor beta chain was captured by sequencing in a study of Graves' ophthalmopathy and Graves' hyperthyroidism (dated by TCRdb to 2016 to 2018). Background for the entire study: Peripheral blood samples were taken at the time of initial diagnosis, before any treatment was given. The study used TCR beta repertoire signatures to distinguish Graves' ophthalmopathy from Graves' hyperthyroidism and to predict progression to ophthalmopathy. In total, under 150 blood samples were TCR-sequenced: under 45 ophthalmopathy, some 72 hyperthyroidism and some 17 hyperthyroidism-to-ophthalmopathy patients. To explore V-J signatures distinguishing ophthalmopathy from hyperthyroidism, a discovery set of 100 patients (roughly 44 ophthalmopathy, 55 to 60 stable hyperthyroidism) was enrolled. An independent validation cohort comprised roughly 20 hyperthyroidism patients and 17 patients who later progressed from hyperthyroidism to ophthalmopathy. T-cell repertoires of thyroid tissue and blood were compared in five or six hyperthyroidism patients. Once sampling was done, hyperthyroidism patients were given methimazole at a starting dose of 30 mg daily, while ophthalmopathy patients were given high-dose intravenous methylprednisolone. The 100 discovery patients were divided at random into training and test sets in a 7:3 ratio.

Results the study describes overall, beyond this receptor: Most expanded thyroid clonotypes with a frequency above 0.001 also appeared in blood, which suggests that blood repertoires may reflect the immune response in the thyroid. In validation, the model predicted ophthalmopathy progression with about 70% sensitivity and roughly 72% specificity; 12 predicted patients were CT-confirmed with GO in a median of approximately six months. The 13-signature model separated ophthalmopathy from stable hyperthyroidism with approximately 90% sensitivity and roughly 84% specificity in cross-validation, and 80%/75% in the test set. No statistical method was used to set the sample size in advance, and the investigators knew which group each participant was assigned to.

This clonotype has ten or more counts. Its cognate antigen has yet to be identified. No base quality values were provided; no much bigger clone lies one nucleotide off. Hyperthyroidism was considered stable if no progression to ophthalmopathy occurred within 18 months of follow-up. The hyperthyroidism patients were 18 to 65 years old and newly diagnosed, with a disease duration of less than 2 months. Patients with other autoimmune diseases, uncontrolled infections, pregnancy or lactation were excluded from the study. Clinical symptoms, serum thyroxine, TRAb, thyroid ultrasound and orbital computed tomography were used for diagnosis. Using Ficoll-Paque density gradient centrifugation, PBMCs were isolated from 9.5 to 10 ml of fresh peripheral blood. Total RNA was extracted with Trizol reagent and quality-checked on an Agilent 2100 Bioanalyzer. For repertoire sequencing, TCR beta CDR3 regions were amplified from RNA transcripts. A first-round RT-PCR used HTBI primers with the Qiagen OneStep RT-PCR kit, followed by a second-round multiplex PCR, size selection and purification. Libraries were sequenced on an Illumina HiSeq2000 using paired-end 100 bp reads. As for the authors' bioinformatics: SOAPnuke was used for read processing, and reads with adapters, uncalled bases, a mean Phred below 15, or no exact constant-primer or identifier match were discarded. COPE v1.2.5 was used to merge high-quality paired reads. Each unique nucleotide sequence was treated as a clonotype, and MiTCR v1.1 was used to align the clonotypes to the IMGT TRB V, D and J references. The analysis was limited to V-J combinations with a frequency above 0.0001, which together covered 99.2% of the repertoires. A TCR clonal expansion and chaos score per V-J combination was defined as the ratio of F50 clonal expansion to chaos observed in the TCRdist matrix. Welch's t-statistics and random forest were used to narrow the features down to roughly twelve V-J combinations, which were then fed into a naive Bayes classifier. Thyroid-blood repertoire similarity was quantified with the Morisita-Horn index. TCRdb redid the processing of the public reads, applying fastp at Q25 and MiXCR, and retained in-frame beta chains. Each CDR3 protein gets just one entry, which takes the most common genes and DNA from the rows behind it. None of the V and J calls come from the authors' own analysis; TCRdb made them. For this sample the table gives roughly 610,000 distinct CDR3 sequences, of which 22% were detected only once. Jointly, the top ten make up roughly 6.9% of the sample.

CDR1 SGHTA and CDR2 FQGNSA were looked up in the germline V gene. V lost 5 bases and J lost 1 base; the stretch between them is 12 bases long. The CDR3 sequence holds 15 residues, the cysteine and phenylalanine included. The DNA shown is the 45-base CDR3, in frame from base 1. Specimen: peripheral blood. Recombination joined TRBV7-2 with TRBJ1-5; the D gene cannot be resolved reliably. The clonotype originates from a woman younger than 30 with stable Graves' hyperthyroidism. Some clones in this sample may be carry-over from other donors' samples. Donor details come from another sample of the same person, matched by shared clones. The DNA sequence is TGTGCCAGCAGCCCCCTCGCCGGAAGCAATCAGCCCCAGCATTTT. This codes for CASSPLAGSNQPQHF. With the portions outside the CDR3 filled from the reference TRBV7-2 and TRBJ1-5 genes, the complete variable region becomes GAGVSQSPSNKVTEKGKDVELRCDPISGHTALYWYRQSLGQGLEFLIYFQGNSAPDKSGLPSDRFSAERTGGSVSTLTIQRTQQEDSAVYLCASSPLAGSNQPQHFGDGTRLSIL.